The 32 T cell receptor beta chains below all came from one sample that was sequenced in a study of response to subunit inactivated influenza vaccine. TCRdb re-analysed the RT-PCR reads in MiXCR, keeping a single row per CDR3 protein. The table has approximately 480,000 distinct CDR3 sequences, about 10% seen once. Source: PBMCs from blood, taken about 6 weeks after vaccination. These receptors originate from a man between 50 and 59 years old who received an inactivated influenza vaccine.

This clonotype was recorded a few times. V gene TRBV12-3 or TRBV12-4 combines with J gene TRBJ1-6; TRBD1 is a possible D gene (6 bases). Trimming shortened V by 0 bases and J by 6 bases, and 9 bases separated the two germline ends. The CDR3 covers 15 residues. The DNA for the CDR3 is TGTGCCAGCAGTTTAGCCAGGGGACTTAATTCACCCCTCCACTTT. Its translation is CASSLARGLNSPLHF.

There are a few counts of this clonotype. This chain links TRBV25-1 with TRBJ1-1; a weak D match, TRBD1 (6 bases). Trimming took 4 bases from V and 3 from J, leaving 15 bases between them. This CDR3 has 15 amino acids. In germline, CDR1 is MGHDK, CDR2 SYGVNS. CDR3 nucleotide sequence: TGTGCCAGCAGTGCTACAGGGAGTTGGGACACTGAAGCTTTCTTT. Protein sequence: CASSATGSWDTEAFF.

Ten or more counts support this clonotype. The rearrangement joins TRBV12-3 or TRBV12-4 to TRBJ2-3; a weak D match, TRBD1 (5 bases). V lost 1 base and J 2 bases, leaving 10 bases between the germline ends. The CDR3 covers 15 residues. The CDR3, as DNA: TGTGCCAGCAGTTTAGGGGGCACCCTCACAGATACGCAGTATTTT. It is translated as CASSLGGTLTDTQYF.

Written as DNA, the CDR3 is TGTGCCAGCAGTTTGACAGCGGGGGCCTACGAGCAGTACTTC. It encodes CASSLTAGAYEQYF. The chain combines TRBV12-3 or TRBV12-4 with TRBJ2-7, with 8 bases fitting TRBD2. CDR3 length: 14 residues. The trim removed 3 bases at V and 2 bases at J, leaving 3 bases unmatched.

This clonotype was observed a handful of times. The V and J genes are TRBV3-1 and TRBJ1-4; D is perhaps TRBD1 (6 bases). Per germline, CDR1 LGHDT and CDR2 YNNKEL (reference sequence). With 4 bases removed from V and 8 bases from J, the gap between germline ends came to 17 bases. The CDR3 consists of 15 residues. As DNA, the CDR3 is TGTGCCAGCAGCCTCCAACAGGGTGTTAACGAAAAACTGTTTTTT. The encoded protein is CASSLQQGVNEKLFF.

This chain joins TRBV7-3 and TRBJ2-5; D is perhaps TRBD1 (6 bases). The CDR3 extends over 16 amino acids. Germline V gene lookup returns CDR1 SGHTA and CDR2 FQGTGA. Trimming stripped 4 bases from V and 3 bases from J, with 18 bases between. The CDR3 coding sequence is TGTGCCAGCAGCTACCTAGGGGGACACAAAAAAGAGACCCAGTACTTC. Translated, it gives CASSYLGGHKKETQYF.

This clonotype was counted only a few times. This chain joins TRBV6-2 or TRBV6-3 and TRBJ2-7; TRBD1 is a possible D gene (5 bases). In germline, CDR1 is MNHEY, CDR2 SVGEGT. V gave up 4 bases and J gave up 3 bases, with 13 bases separating them. The CDR3 has 14 amino acids. DNA for the CDR3: TGTGCCAGCAGTTTGGTCGGCAGGGTCTACGAGCAGTACTTC. Protein product: CASSLVGRVYEQYF.

This clonotype was seen a few times. V usage is TRBV20-1 and J usage is TRBJ2-3, with 12 positions matching TRBD2. CDR3 size: 16 residues. Germline V lookup: CDR1 DFQATT, CDR2 SNEGSKA (reference sequence). Trimming took 6 bases from V and 2 from J; bases not matched to a gene: 9. The CDR3: CSANRLAGALTDTQYF. The CDR3 DNA follows: TGCAGTGCGAACCGACTAGCGGGAGCCCTCACAGATACGCAGTATTTT.

This clonotype was seen more than once but under ten times. The chain combines TRBV6-4 with TRBJ2-1; possible D gene TRBD1, 5 bases. The germline V gene has CDR1 MRHNA and CDR2 SNTAGT. The germline V and J ends were trimmed by 3 bases and 5 bases, with 11 bases remaining between them. The CDR3 loop spans 14 amino acids. In DNA form, the CDR3 reads TGTGCCAGCAGTGAGCGGTCAGGGAACAATGAGCAGTTCTTC. Translating it yields CASSERSGNNEQFF.

This clonotype came up many times. The V and J genes are TRBV28 and TRBJ2-3; 7 bases map to TRBD1. J lost 5 bases, V lost 2 bases, and 4 bases had no gene match. CDR1 MDHEN and CDR2 SYDVKM come from the germline V gene. This CDR3 spans 14 amino acids. The CDR3 protein is CASSLTGVGDTQYF. The CDR3 nucleotides are TGTGCCAGCAGTTTAACAGGGGTCGGAGATACGCAGTATTTT.

V usage is TRBV6-1 and J usage is TRBJ2-3; no definite D call. The germline V gene encodes CDR1 MNHNS and CDR2 SASEGT. This CDR3 is 15 amino acids long. V was shortened by 6 bases and J by 0 bases, with 13 bases between the two germline ends. CDR3 in amino acids: CASSPRLASTDTQYF. The DNA for the CDR3 is TGTGCCAGCAGCCCCCGACTGGCTAGCACAGATACGCAGTATTTT.

With respect to this clonotype: A read error may produce the germline difference seen at one junction end. CDR3 sequence: CAGSGTSGGPYRTDTQYF. Here the CDR3 DNA reads TGTGCCGGCAGTGGGACTAGCGGGGGGCCATATCGGACAGATACGCAGTATTTT. The chain employs TRBV28 and TRBJ2-3, with 15 nucleotides matching TRBD2. The CDR3 spans 18 residues. Germline assignment: CDR1 MDHEN and CDR2 SYDVKM.

This rearrangement joins TRBV2 to TRBJ2-3; no definite D call. Trimming removed 2 bases at V and 0 bases at J, with 6 bases between. Germline lookup yields CDR1 SNHLY and CDR2 FYNNEI. The CDR3 extends over 14 amino acids. The CDR3 nucleotides read TGTGCCAGCAGTGAACTGATTAGCACAGATACGCAGTATTTT. Its translation: CASSELISTDTQYF. Variable domain in full (rest from reference TRBV2 and TRBJ2-3): EPEVTQTPSHQVTQMGQEVILRCVPISNHLYFYWYRQILGQKVEFLVSFYNNEISEKSEIFDDQFSVERPDGSNFTLKIRSTKLEDSAMYFCASSELISTDTQYFGPGTRLTVL.

This clonotype was detected many times. The CDR3 reads CASTLTGGAYEQYF. CDR3 coding DNA: TGTGCCAGCACATTGACAGGGGGAGCCTACGAGCAGTACTTC. The J gene is TRBJ2-7, the V gene TRBV13; 9 bases agree with TRBD1. Losses at the gene ends were 7 bases for V and 2 bases for J; bases not matched to a gene: 6. Germline V gene lookup returns CDR1 PRHDT and CDR2 FYEKMQ (reference sequence). The CDR3 contains 14 residues.

J is TRBJ1-1 and V is TRBV9; 7 positions agree with TRBD1. The J segment lost 4 bases and the V segment lost 3 bases, leaving 3 bases of the junction unmatched. In germline, CDR1 is SGDLS, CDR2 YYNGEE. There are 13 residues in the CDR3. CDR3 protein: CASSEYRGTEAFF. The CDR3 DNA reads TGTGCCAGCAGCGAGTACAGGGGCACTGAAGCTTTCTTT.

This clonotype turned up a few times. The rearrangement uses TRBV4-2 and TRBJ2-1; 9 nucleotides match TRBD2. The CDR3 covers 16 residues. The trim removed 5 bases at V and 0 bases at J, leaving 5 bases unmatched. CDR1 is LGHNA and CDR2 is YNFKEQ in the germline V gene. CDR3 nucleotide sequence: TGTGCCAGCAGCGCATATAGCGGGAGCTCCTACAATGAGCAGTTCTTC. As protein: CASSAYSGSSYNEQFF.

This chain uses TRBV19 with TRBJ1-5; D call uncertain. Per germline, CDR1 LNHDA and CDR2 SQIVND (reference sequence). This CDR3 comprises 15 residues. The V end was cut by 0 bases, the J end by 1 base, with 7 bases between. The CDR3 nucleotides read TGTGCCAGTAGTATAGAGGGAAGGAGCAATCAGCCCCAGCATTTT. Encoded protein: CASSIEGRSNQPQHF. Combining the CDR3 with reference TRBV19 and TRBJ1-5 gives the whole variable domain DGGITQSPKYLFRKEGQNVTLSCEQNLNHDAMYWYRQDPGQGLRLIYYSQIVNDFQKGDIAEGYSVSREKKESFPLTVTSAQKNPTAFYLCASSIEGRSNQPQHFGDGTRLSIL.

This clonotype was observed many times. This rearrangement joins TRBV20-1 to TRBJ2-7; 10 bases are shared with TRBD2. Trimming cost V 6 bases and J 3 bases; bases outside gene matches: 14. The germline V gene encodes CDR1 DFQATT and CDR2 SNEGSKA (reference sequence). This CDR3 is 16 amino acids long. The CDR3 DNA is TGCAGTGCCCCGGTGGTTCCAGCGGGGGGGGACTACGAGCAGTACTTC. It encodes CSAPVVPAGGDYEQYF.

This clonotype was recorded at least ten times. V is TRBV27 and J is TRBJ2-1; D not certain. The CDR3 has 13 residues. With 6 bases removed from V and 7 bases from J, the gap between germline ends came to 13 bases. CDR1 and CDR2 from the germline V gene are MNHEY and SMNVEV (reference sequence). The CDR3 loop reads CASRSARLNEQFF. In DNA form, the CDR3 reads TGTGCCAGCAGATCGGCACGCCTTAATGAGCAGTTCTTC.

V and J are TRBV15 and TRBJ2-2; TRBD1 matches at 9 bases. Germline V CDR1 and CDR2: LNHNV, YYDKDF (reference sequence). The CDR3 has 14 amino acids. With V trimmed by 5 bases and J by 3 bases, 1 base remained unmatched. The CDR3 DNA is TGTGCCACCAGCCGGGACAGGGACACCGGGGAGCTGTTTTTT. It is translated as CATSRDRDTGELFF.

This clonotype was picked up a small number of times. V is TRBV10-3 and J is TRBJ2-3; 7 nucleotides match TRBD1. The CDR3 is 13 amino acids. Per the germline V gene, CDR1 is ENHRY and CDR2 is SYGVKD. The ends lost 2 bases at V and 10 bases at J; junction bases unmatched: 6. CDR3 nucleotides: TGTGCCATCAGTGAGACCGGGACAGCCGCGCAGTATTTT. Translation gives CAISETGTAAQYF.

This clonotype was recorded at least ten times. The V and J genes are TRBV5-6 and TRBJ2-1; 8 bases fit TRBD2. Trimming removed 3 bases from V and 10 bases from J; junction bases left unmatched: 9. The CDR3 contains 14 residues. CDR1 SGHDT and CDR2 YYEEEE come from the germline V gene. In DNA, the CDR3 is TGTGCCAGCAGCTACGGACTAGCTGGGGGGGAGCAGTTCTTC. Its protein product is CASSYGLAGGEQFF.

Concerning this clonotype itself: Without the conserved terminal phenylalanine or tryptophan, this CDR3 likely stems from a read error. This rearrangement joins TRBV5-1 to TRBJ2-3, with D perhaps matching TRBD2 (6 bases). Trimming left V 0 bases short and J 0 bases short, with 8 bases between. CDR1 SGHRS and CDR2 YFSETQ come from the germline V gene. The CDR3 has 15 amino acids. The CDR3 region is CASSLGTTSTDTQYL. The CDR3 region has the DNA TGCGCCAGCAGCTTGGGGACTACCAGCACAGATACGCAGTATCTT.

Concerning this clonotype: A junction end diverges from the germline sequence, so it may reflect a read error. This rearrangement joins TRBV12-3 or TRBV12-4 to TRBJ1-1, with D uncertain. The CDR3 sequence is 14 residues long. CDR3 sequence: CASSLGASGTEALF. The CDR3 DNA is TGTGCCAGCAGTTTAGGGGCGTCGGGCACTGAAGCTTTGTTT.

In this sample, this clonotype turned up a few times. The rearrangement joins TRBV11-2 to TRBJ1-1; D may be TRBD1 (6 bases). From germline, CDR1 is SGHAT and CDR2 FQNNGV. The ends were cut back, 2 bases at V and 2 bases at J, with 12 bases in the middle. This CDR3 region has 15 residues. DNA of the CDR3: TGTGCCAGCAGCTTATCGGGGGGGCAAAACACTGAAGCTTTCTTT. Residues: CASSLSGGQNTEAFF.

This clonotype was seen many times. One end of the junction fails to match germline, which may point to a read error. V usage is TRBV12-3 or TRBV12-4 and J usage is TRBJ1-5; TRBD1 might be the D (5 bases). This CDR3 has 12 residues. The chain's CDR3 is CASSPGAGVSAF. The CDR3 DNA reads as TGTGCCAGCAGCCCCGGGGCGGGGGTCTCGGCATTT.

The chain couples TRBV20-1 to TRBJ2-7, with a weak D call TRBD2 (5 bases). Germline values: CDR1 DFQATT, CDR2 SNEGSKA (reference sequence). Trimming left V 0 bases short and J 2 bases short, with 17 bases between. This CDR3 contains 16 residues. The CDR3 DNA reads TGCAGTGCTAGAGATCAGGAGCGGAGTTTTGCCTACGAGCAGTACTTC. Translated: CSARDQERSFAYEQYF.

This clonotype was observed a handful of times. The chain links TRBV20-1 to TRBJ2-1; 8 nucleotides agree with TRBD2. CDR3 length equals 13 residues. With V trimmed by 2 bases and J by 6 bases, 3 bases remained unmatched. Germline CDR1 reads DFQATT; CDR2 reads SNEGSKA (reference sequence). The CDR3 reads CSARLAGRNEQFF. The CDR3 DNA is TGCAGTGCTAGACTAGCGGGCCGCAATGAGCAGTTCTTC.

At least ten counts were recorded for this clonotype. The V and J genes are TRBV20-1 and TRBJ2-1; the D gene is possibly TRBD2 (7 bases). CDR3 length equals 15 residues. Germline assignment: CDR1 DFQATT and CDR2 SNEGSKA (reference sequence). Trimming removed 4 bases from V and 6 bases from J, with 19 bases in between. The CDR3 sequence is CSAINEEGGGNEQFF. CDR3 nucleotide sequence: TGCAGTGCTATCAACGAAGAGGGAGGGGGCAATGAGCAGTTCTTC.

This clonotype came up a few times. The chain links TRBV24-1 to TRBJ2-3, with 7 bases matching TRBD2. V was clipped by 3 bases and J by 3 bases; unmatched bases: 5. The CDR3 loop spans 15 amino acids. Germline CDR1 KGHDR, CDR2 SFDVKD. The CDR3 is CATSDRFGGTDTQYF. The DNA for the CDR3 is TGTGCCACCAGTGATAGATTCGGGGGGACAGATACGCAGTATTTT.

In its sample, this clonotype was seen a few times. V is TRBV19 and J is TRBJ1-5, with D tentatively TRBD1 (6 bases). Trimming took off 7 bases at V and 4 bases at J, with 14 bases between the two ends. This CDR3 is 14 amino acids long. From germline, CDR1 is LNHDA and CDR2 SQIVND (reference sequence). The CDR3 reads CASNTGMSNQPQHF. CDR3 coding DNA: TGTGCCAGTAATACAGGGATGAGTAATCAGCCCCAGCATTTT.

This clonotype has only a few counts. The chain is built from TRBV10-3 and TRBJ1-2; unclear D gene. Germline V CDR1 and CDR2: ENHRY, SYGVKD. Trimming took 4 bases from V and 2 from J, leaving 8 bases between them. This CDR3 comprises 13 residues. The DNA of the CDR3 is TGTGCCATCAGTGTGGATGTCAACTATGGCTACACCTTC. It specifies CAISVDVNYGYTF.